These 9 T cell receptor beta chains were all obtained from the same sample, sequenced in a study of cytomegalovirus exposure and HLA in healthy donors. The PCR contained 60 Vbeta and 13 Jbeta primers. Here immunoSEQ multiplex PCR was the method, and the copy in TCRdb shows in-frame clones only, minus some. This sample carries about 150,000 clones, 65% to 80% of them seen once, and the ten largest clones take about an eighth. Sample: PBMCs. These receptors all come from a man in his forties or fifties in good health and CMV-seropositive.

This clone is a singleton in its sample. The J gene is TRBJ2-5, the V gene TRBV7-9; possibly TRBD1 for D (5 bases). V lost 5 bases to trimming and J lost 4 bases, with 14 bases between them. CDR1 SEHNR and CDR2 FQNEAQ come from the germline V gene (reference sequence). CDR3 size: 14 residues. CDR3 sequence (DNA): TGTGCCAGCAGCGGGAAGGGGTCCCCAGAGACCCAGTACTTC. Its protein is CASSGKGSPETQYF.

This clone was observed a few times. The genes are TRBV19 and TRBJ2-7, with 11 bases matching TRBD2. The length of the CDR3 is 16 residues. CDR1 and CDR2 from the germline V gene are LNHDA and SQIVND (reference sequence). V trimming: 5 bases; J trimming: 2 bases; junction bases outside the gene matches: 8. The CDR3 coding sequence is TGTGCCAGTAGTCCCCGGACTAGCGGGTCGACCTACGAGCAGTACTTC. This encodes CASSPRTSGSTYEQYF.

V usage is TRBV6-1 and J usage is TRBJ1-1; D may be TRBD1 (6 bases). The CDR3 spans 14 residues. Per germline, CDR1 MNHNS and CDR2 SASEGT. Trimming shortened V by 6 bases and J by 7 bases, and 18 bases separated the two germline ends. The CDR3 protein is CASRVGGFGIEAFF. The CDR3 DNA sequence: TGTGCCAGCAGGGTAGGGGGTTTCGGTATTGAAGCTTTCTTT.

The genes are TRBV6-5 and TRBJ1-3; no reliable D call. The germline V and J ends were trimmed by 0 bases and 0 bases, with 9 bases remaining between them. This CDR3 region has 16 residues. From germline, CDR1 is MNHEY and CDR2 SVGAGI. The CDR3 DNA reads as TGTGCCAGCAGTTACTCGAAACACCGCTCTGGAAACACCATATATTTT. Protein sequence: CASSYSKHRSGNTIYF.

The chain couples TRBV7-6 to TRBJ2-7; D not resolved. Germline loops: CDR1 SGHVS, CDR2 FNYEAQ. The CDR3 is made up of 12 amino acids. V was clipped by 5 bases and J by 4 bases, with 9 bases between them. The CDR3 sequence: CASSGPGYEQYF. The CDR3 coding sequence is TGTGCCAGCAGCGGGCCTGGATACGAGCAGTACTTC.

The genes are TRBV5-6 and TRBJ1-2, with 7 bases matching TRBD1. From germline, CDR1 is SGHDT and CDR2 YYEEEE. After removal of 0 bases from V and 8 bases from J, the junction contained 4 bases not matched to a gene. The CDR3 has 13 residues. CDR3 DNA sequence: TGTGCCAGCAGCTTGGGACAGGGAGAGGGCTACACCTTC. This codes for CASSLGQGEGYTF.

V is TRBV9 and J is TRBJ2-7, with 9 bases lining up with TRBD1. Germline assignment: CDR1 SGDLS and CDR2 YYNGEE. The V gene end was trimmed by 4 bases and the J gene end by 3 bases; junction bases not matched to a gene: 5. The CDR3 has 14 amino acids. This CDR3 is CASSLGQGFYEQYF. The CDR3 DNA is TGTGCCAGCAGCCTGGGACAGGGATTCTACGAGCAGTACTTC.

The rearrangement joins TRBV7-8 to TRBJ2-3; a weak D match, TRBD1 (6 bases). The germline V and J ends were trimmed by 2 bases and 2 bases, with 29 bases remaining between them. The CDR3 has 21 amino acids. Germline CDR1 is SGHVS and CDR2 is FQNEAQ. The chain's CDR3 is CASSLYSGVGDLVRHTDTQYF. In DNA, the CDR3 is TGTGCCAGCAGCTTATATTCAGGGGTGGGGGATTTGGTGCGGCACACAGATACGCAGTATTTT.

The V and J genes are TRBV4-3 and TRBJ2-7; 11 nucleotides agree with TRBD2. V shed 1 base and J 5 bases; nucleotides not matched to a gene: 4. The CDR3 is 15 residues long. The V gene's germline CDR1 is LGHNA and CDR2 YSLEER. CDR3 loop: CASSQGTSGYNEQYF. For the CDR3, the DNA is TGCGCCAGCAGCCAAGGGACTAGCGGGTACAACGAGCAGTACTTC.